The 4 T cell receptor beta chains given below trace back to one sample, sequenced in a study of T cells after yellow fever vaccination. Each CDR3 protein gets one entry after TCRdb re-called the 5' RACE reads with MiXCR. Of some 110,000 distinct CDR3 sequences listed, roughly 6.8% are singletons. Sequenced material: CD4+ T cells sorted from PBMCs, taken about 41 days after the first yellow fever vaccination. The receptor source for this set is a man younger than 30 who received the YFV17D yellow fever vaccine.

In this sample, this clonotype turned up a few times. The rearrangement uses TRBV5-1 and TRBJ2-2; D perhaps matches TRBD1 (6 bases). V lost 8 bases and J 6 bases, leaving 11 bases between the germline ends. The V gene's germline CDR1 is SGHRS and CDR2 YFSETQ. The CDR3 spans 12 residues. The CDR3 is CASGRGAGELFF. In DNA, the CDR3 is TGCGCCAGTGGCAGGGGCGCCGGGGAGCTGTTTTTT. The variable domain in full, completed from reference TRBV5-1 and TRBJ2-2, reads KAGVTQTPRYLIKTRGQQVTLSCSPISGHRSVSWYQQTPGQGLQFLFEYFSETQRNKGNFPGRFSGRQFSNSRSEMNVSTLELGDSALYLCASGRGAGELFFGEGSRLTVL.

This clonotype was recorded at least ten times. The chain combines TRBV7-6 with TRBJ2-7; D is perhaps TRBD2 (6 bases). The CDR3 loop spans 16 amino acids. Germline values: CDR1 SGHVS, CDR2 FNYEAQ. Trimming stripped 5 bases from V and 0 bases from J, with 17 bases between. CDR3 in DNA: TGTGCCAGCAGCCCACGGATCCGGGGGACCTCCTACGAGCAGTACTTC. It is translated as CASSPRIRGTSYEQYF.

The CDR3 DNA reads as TGCAGTGCTAGAGATTACCCCAGGACTTTTCAGCCCCAGCATTTT. Its protein product is CSARDYPRTFQPQHF. This chain joins TRBV20-1 and TRBJ1-5; no definite D call. V gave up 0 bases and J gave up 6 bases, with 15 bases separating them. Germline lookup yields CDR1 DFQATT and CDR2 SNEGSKA (reference sequence). CDR3 size: 15 residues.

This clonotype was recorded at least ten times. The chain couples TRBV12-3 or TRBV12-4 to TRBJ2-1; weak D call: TRBD1 (6 bases). Trimming took off 10 bases at V and 12 bases at J, with 22 bases between the two ends. There are 13 residues in the CDR3. CDR3 sequence: CATLPQGLSRQFF. CDR3 DNA: TGTGCCACCCTGCCCCAGGGGTTATCGAGGCAGTTCTTC.